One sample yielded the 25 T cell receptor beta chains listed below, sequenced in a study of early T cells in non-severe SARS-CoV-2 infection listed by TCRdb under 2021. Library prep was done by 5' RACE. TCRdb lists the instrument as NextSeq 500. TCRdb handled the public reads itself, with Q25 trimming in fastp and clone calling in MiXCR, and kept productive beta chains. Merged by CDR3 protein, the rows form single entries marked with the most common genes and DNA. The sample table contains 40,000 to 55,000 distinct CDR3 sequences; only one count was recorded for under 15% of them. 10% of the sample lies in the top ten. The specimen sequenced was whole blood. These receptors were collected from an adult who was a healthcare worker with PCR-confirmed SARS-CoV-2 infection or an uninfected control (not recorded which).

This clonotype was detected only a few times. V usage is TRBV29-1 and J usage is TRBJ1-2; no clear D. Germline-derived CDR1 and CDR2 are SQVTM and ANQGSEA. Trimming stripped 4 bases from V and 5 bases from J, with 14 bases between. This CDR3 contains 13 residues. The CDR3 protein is CSVVRREGYGYTF. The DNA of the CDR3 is TGCAGCGTTGTTCGGCGGGAAGGGTATGGCTACACCTTC.

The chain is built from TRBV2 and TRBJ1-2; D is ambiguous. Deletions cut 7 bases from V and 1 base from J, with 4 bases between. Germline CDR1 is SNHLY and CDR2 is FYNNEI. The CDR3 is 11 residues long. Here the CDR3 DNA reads TGTGCCAGCACGATTAACTATGGCTACACCTTC. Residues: CASTINYGYTF.

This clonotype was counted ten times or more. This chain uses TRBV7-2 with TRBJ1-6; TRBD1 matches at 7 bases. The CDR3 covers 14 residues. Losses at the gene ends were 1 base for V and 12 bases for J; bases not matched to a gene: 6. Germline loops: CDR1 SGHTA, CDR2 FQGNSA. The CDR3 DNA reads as TGTGCCAGCAGCTTAGGACAGGGTACGAGACCCCTCCACTTT. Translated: CASSLGQGTRPLHF. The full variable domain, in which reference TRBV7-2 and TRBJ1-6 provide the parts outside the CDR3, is GAGVSQSPSNKVTEKGKDVELRCDPISGHTALYWYRQSLGQGLEFLIYFQGNSAPDKSGLPSDRFSAERTGGSVSTLTIQRTQQEDSAVYLCASSLGQGTRPLHFGNGTRLTVT.

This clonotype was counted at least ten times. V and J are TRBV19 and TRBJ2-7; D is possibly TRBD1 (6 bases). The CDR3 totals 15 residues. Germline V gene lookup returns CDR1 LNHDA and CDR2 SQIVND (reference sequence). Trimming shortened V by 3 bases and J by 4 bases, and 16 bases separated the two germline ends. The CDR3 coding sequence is TGTGCCAGTAGTATCCGCGAAACAGGGTTATACGAGCAGTACTTC. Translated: CASSIRETGLYEQYF.

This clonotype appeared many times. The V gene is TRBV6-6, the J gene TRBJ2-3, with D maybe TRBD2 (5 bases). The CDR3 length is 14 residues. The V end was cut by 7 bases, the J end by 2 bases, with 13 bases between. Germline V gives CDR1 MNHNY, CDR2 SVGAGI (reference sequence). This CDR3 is CASKTGWYTDTQYF. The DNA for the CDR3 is TGTGCCAGCAAAACGGGGTGGTACACAGATACGCAGTATTTT.

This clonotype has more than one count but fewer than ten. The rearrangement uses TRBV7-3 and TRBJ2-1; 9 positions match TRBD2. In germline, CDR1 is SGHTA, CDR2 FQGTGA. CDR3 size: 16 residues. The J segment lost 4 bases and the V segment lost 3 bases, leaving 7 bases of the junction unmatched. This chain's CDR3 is CASSFLAGEGYNEQFF. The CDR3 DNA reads TGTGCCAGCAGCTTCTTAGCGGGAGAGGGGTACAATGAGCAGTTCTTC.

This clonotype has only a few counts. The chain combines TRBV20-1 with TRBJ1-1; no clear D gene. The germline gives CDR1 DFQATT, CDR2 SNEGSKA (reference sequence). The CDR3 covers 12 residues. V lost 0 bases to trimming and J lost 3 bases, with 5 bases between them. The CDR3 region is CSAREDYTEAFF. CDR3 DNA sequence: TGCAGTGCTAGAGAAGATTACACTGAAGCTTTCTTT.

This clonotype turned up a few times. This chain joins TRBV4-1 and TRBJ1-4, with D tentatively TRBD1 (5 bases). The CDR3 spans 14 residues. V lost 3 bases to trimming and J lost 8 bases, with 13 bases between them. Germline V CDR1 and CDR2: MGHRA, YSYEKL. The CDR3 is CASSQSMAGEKLFF. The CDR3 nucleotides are TGCGCCAGCAGCCAGAGCATGGCAGGGGAAAAACTGTTTTTT.

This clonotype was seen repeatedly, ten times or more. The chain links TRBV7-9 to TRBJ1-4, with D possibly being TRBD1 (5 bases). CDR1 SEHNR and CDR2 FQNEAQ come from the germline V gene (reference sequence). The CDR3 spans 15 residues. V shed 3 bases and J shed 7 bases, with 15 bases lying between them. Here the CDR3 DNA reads TGTGCCAGCAGCTTTGAAGGGGCCAGTTTTGAAAAACTGTTTTTT. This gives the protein CASSFEGASFEKLFF.

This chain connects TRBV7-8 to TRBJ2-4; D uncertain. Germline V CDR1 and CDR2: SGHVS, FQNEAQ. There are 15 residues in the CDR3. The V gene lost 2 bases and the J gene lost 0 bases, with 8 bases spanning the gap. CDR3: CASSLPGLAKNIQYF. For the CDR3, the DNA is TGTGCCAGCAGCTTACCCGGTCTAGCCAAAAACATTCAGTACTTC.

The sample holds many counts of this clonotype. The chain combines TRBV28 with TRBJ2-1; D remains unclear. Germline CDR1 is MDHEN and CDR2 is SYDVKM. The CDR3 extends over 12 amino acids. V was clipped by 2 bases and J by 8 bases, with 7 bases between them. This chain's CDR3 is CASSLPVYEQFF. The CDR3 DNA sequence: TGTGCCAGCAGTTTACCCGTCTATGAGCAGTTCTTC.

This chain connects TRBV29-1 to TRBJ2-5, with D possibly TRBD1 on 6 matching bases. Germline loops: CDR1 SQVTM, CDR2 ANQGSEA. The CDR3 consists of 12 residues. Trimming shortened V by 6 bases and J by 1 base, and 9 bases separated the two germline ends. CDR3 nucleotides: TGCAGCGTGGGACATCGCCAAGAGACCCAGTACTTC. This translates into CSVGHRQETQYF.

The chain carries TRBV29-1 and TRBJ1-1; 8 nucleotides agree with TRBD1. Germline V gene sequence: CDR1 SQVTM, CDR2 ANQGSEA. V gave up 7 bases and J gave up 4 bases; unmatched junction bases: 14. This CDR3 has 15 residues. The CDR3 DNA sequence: TGCAGCGCCGCTCCATTGACAGGGGCCGGCACTGAAGCTTTCTTT. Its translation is CSAAPLTGAGTEAFF. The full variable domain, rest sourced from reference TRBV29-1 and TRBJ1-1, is SAVISQKPSRDICQRGTSLTIQCQVDSQVTMMFWYRQQPGQSLTLIATANQGSEATYESGFVIDKFPISRPNLTFSTLTVSNMSPEDSSIYLCSAAPLTGAGTEAFFGQGTRLTVV.

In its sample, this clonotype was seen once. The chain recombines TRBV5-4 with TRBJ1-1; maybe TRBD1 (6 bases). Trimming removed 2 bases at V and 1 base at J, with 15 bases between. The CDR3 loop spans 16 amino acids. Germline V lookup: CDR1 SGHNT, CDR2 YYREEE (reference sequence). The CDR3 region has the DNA TGTGCCAGCAGCTTTAGGGGGGATTTTGGGAACACTGAAGCTTTCTTT. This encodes CASSFRGDFGNTEAFF.

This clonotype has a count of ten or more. The CDR3 bases are TGTGCCAGCTCAACACTCCGGGGGAAATCACCCCTCCACTTT. Translation gives CASSTLRGKSPLHF. The chain is built from TRBV11-2 and TRBJ1-6; D perhaps matches TRBD1 (5 bases). Germline V lookup: CDR1 SGHAT, CDR2 FQNNGV. The CDR3 consists of 14 residues. V was cut by 8 bases and J by 10 bases, with 18 bases left in between.

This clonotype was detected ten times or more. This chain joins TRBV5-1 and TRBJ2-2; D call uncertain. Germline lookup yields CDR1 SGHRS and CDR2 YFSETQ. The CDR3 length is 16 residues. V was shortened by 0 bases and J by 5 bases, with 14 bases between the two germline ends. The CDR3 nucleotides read TGCGCCAGCAGCTTGGCACTTATCCTCGGGACCGGGGAGCTGTTTTTT. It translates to CASSLALILGTGELFF.

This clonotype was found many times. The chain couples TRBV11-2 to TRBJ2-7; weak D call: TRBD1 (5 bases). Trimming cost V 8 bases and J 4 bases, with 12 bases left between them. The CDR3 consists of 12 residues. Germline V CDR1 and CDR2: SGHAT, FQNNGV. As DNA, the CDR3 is TGTGCCAGCTCACCGCAGGGTTACGAGCAGTACTTC. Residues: CASSPQGYEQYF.

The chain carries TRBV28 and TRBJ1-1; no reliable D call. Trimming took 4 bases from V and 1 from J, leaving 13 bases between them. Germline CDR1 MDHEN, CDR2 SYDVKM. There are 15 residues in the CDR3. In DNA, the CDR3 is TGTGCCAGCAGTTCCCCCAGGCAGGCGAACACTGAAGCTTTCTTT. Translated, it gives CASSSPRQANTEAFF.

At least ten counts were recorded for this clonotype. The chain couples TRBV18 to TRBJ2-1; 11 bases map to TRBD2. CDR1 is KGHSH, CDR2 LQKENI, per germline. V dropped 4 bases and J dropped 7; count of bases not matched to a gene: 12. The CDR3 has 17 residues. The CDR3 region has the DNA TGTGCCAGCTCACGCGGGACTAGCGGACTCCGGGGGAATGAGCAGTTCTTC. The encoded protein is CASSRGTSGLRGNEQFF.

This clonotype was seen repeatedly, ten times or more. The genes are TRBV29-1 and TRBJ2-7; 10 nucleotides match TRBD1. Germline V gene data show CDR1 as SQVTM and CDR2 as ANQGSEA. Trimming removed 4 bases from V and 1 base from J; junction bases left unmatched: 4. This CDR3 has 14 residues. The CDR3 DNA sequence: TGCAGCGTTGGGGGACAGGGGCCTTCCTACGAGCAGTACTTC. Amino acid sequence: CSVGGQGPSYEQYF.

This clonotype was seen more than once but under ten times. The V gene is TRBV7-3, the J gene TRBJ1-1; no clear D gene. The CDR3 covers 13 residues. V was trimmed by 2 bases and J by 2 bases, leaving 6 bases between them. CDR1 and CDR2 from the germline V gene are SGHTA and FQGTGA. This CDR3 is CASSLHSNTEAFF. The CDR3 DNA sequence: TGTGCCAGCAGCTTACACAGCAACACTGAAGCTTTCTTT.

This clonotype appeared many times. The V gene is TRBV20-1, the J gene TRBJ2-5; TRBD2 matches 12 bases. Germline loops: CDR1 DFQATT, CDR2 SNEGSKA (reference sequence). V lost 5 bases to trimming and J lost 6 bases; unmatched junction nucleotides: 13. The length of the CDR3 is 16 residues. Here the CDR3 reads CSAAPLAGGPVKTQYF. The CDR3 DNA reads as TGCAGTGCTGCCCCGCTAGCGGGAGGGCCGGTAAAGACCCAGTACTTC.

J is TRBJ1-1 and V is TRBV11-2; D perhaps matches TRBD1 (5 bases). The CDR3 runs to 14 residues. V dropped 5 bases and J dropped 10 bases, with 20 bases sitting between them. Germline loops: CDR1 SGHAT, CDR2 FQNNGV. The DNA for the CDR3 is TGTGCCAGCAGCGGTCCCAGGGTATTTGGGGGAGCTTTCTTT. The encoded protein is CASSGPRVFGGAFF.

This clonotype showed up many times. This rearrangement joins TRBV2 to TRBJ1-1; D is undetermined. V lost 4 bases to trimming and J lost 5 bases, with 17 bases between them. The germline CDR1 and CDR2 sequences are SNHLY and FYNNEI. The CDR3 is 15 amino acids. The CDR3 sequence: CASSVSGSAGTEAFF. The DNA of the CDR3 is TGTGCCAGCAGTGTGTCGGGATCTGCTGGAACTGAAGCTTTCTTT.

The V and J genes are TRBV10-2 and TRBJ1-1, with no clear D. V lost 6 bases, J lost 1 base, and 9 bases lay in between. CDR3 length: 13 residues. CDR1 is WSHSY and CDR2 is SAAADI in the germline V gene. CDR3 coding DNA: TGCGCCAGCAGGAAGCAGGAGAACACTGAAGCTTTCTTT. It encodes CASRKQENTEAFF.